Below are 32 T cell receptor beta chains sequenced from a single sample in a study of shared clonotypes between healthy human individuals. The repertoire was sequenced with immunoSEQ multiplex PCR; TCRdb's copy has only in-frame clones and lacks some. The repertoire holds about 2.4 million clones, with over 85% as singletons. Sequenced: naive CD4+ T cells from PBMCs. Subset meaning: CD45RA+ positively selected. The origin of the receptors is a man younger than 35 in good health. Some clones in this sample may be carry-over from other donors' samples.

The rearrangement links TRBV2 to TRBJ1-1; D might be TRBD1 (5 bases). The CDR3 has 14 residues. Germline CDR1 and CDR2: SNHLY and FYNNEI. Trimming pared 2 bases from V and 3 bases from J, leaving 10 bases between. CDR3 sequence: CASSESWGDTEAFF. DNA for the CDR3: TGTGCCAGCAGTGAATCTTGGGGGGACACTGAAGCTTTCTTT.

The V and J genes are TRBV7-2 and TRBJ2-2; D is unclear. Germline values: CDR1 SGHTA, CDR2 FQGNSA. The CDR3 sequence is 14 residues long. The V end lost 1 base, the J end lost 7 bases, and 10 bases lay between the germline ends. The CDR3 region has the DNA TGTGCCAGCAGCTTAGTTAGGGCCTACGGGGAGCTGTTTTTT. As protein: CASSLVRAYGELFF.

V gene TRBV7-3 combines with J gene TRBJ2-2; D perhaps matches TRBD1 (6 bases). CDR1 is SGHTA, CDR2 FQGTGA, per germline. V lost 3 bases, J lost 4 bases, and 12 bases lay in between. This CDR3 has 15 residues. Here the CDR3 DNA reads TGTGCCAGCAGCTTCGGACCCAGGGGCACCGGGGAGCTGTTTTTT. It translates to CASSFGPRGTGELFF. Based on the CDR3 plus reference TRBV7-3 and TRBJ2-2, the full variable domain is GAGVSQTPSNKVTEKGKYVELRCDPISGHTALYWYRQSLGQGPEFLIYFQGTGAADDSGLPNDRFFAVRPEGSVSTLKIQRTERGDSAVYLCASSFGPRGTGELFFGEGSRLTVL.

The chain is built from TRBV9 and TRBJ2-1, with 8 positions matching TRBD2. CDR1 and CDR2 (germline): SGDLS, YYNGEE. V lost 4 bases and J lost 6; bases outside the gene matches: 3. The CDR3 covers 13 residues. The CDR3 sequence is CASSSGTSNEQFF. The CDR3, as DNA: TGTGCCAGCAGCTCCGGGACTAGCAATGAGCAGTTCTTC.

The chain uses TRBV5-4 and TRBJ2-7; TRBD2 might be the D (5 bases). Trimming took off 4 bases at V and 2 bases at J, with 16 bases between the two ends. Germline V gene sequence: CDR1 SGHNT, CDR2 YYREEE (reference sequence). The CDR3 has 15 amino acids. CDR3 DNA sequence: TGTGCCAGCAGCGCCTTAGGTGGGAGCCCCTACGAGCAGTACTTC. Its protein product is CASSALGGSPYEQYF.

This clone has just one count. The chain joins TRBV5-4 to TRBJ1-1; 7 bases fit TRBD1. There are 18 residues in the CDR3. Germline-derived CDR1 and CDR2 are SGHNT and YYREEE (reference sequence). V was clipped by 4 bases and J by 3 bases; unmatched bases: 18. The CDR3: CASSPRQGVIPPDTEAFF. Written as DNA, the CDR3 is TGTGCCAGCAGCCCTCGACAGGGTGTTATTCCGCCGGACACTGAAGCTTTCTTT.

This chain connects TRBV15 to TRBJ1-3; no reliable D call. Trimming took 5 bases from V and 3 from J, leaving 11 bases between them. Looked up from germline, CDR1 is LNHNV and CDR2 is YYDKDF (reference sequence). The CDR3 consists of 14 residues. CDR3 sequence reads: CATSPRGNGNTIYF. The CDR3 nucleotides read TGTGCCACCAGCCCCCGGGGAAATGGAAACACCATATATTTT.

V gene TRBV7-2 combines with J gene TRBJ2-1, with a possible D match to TRBD2 (6 bases). V lost 0 bases to trimming and J lost 8 bases, with 11 bases between them. Per germline, CDR1 SGHTA and CDR2 FQGNSA. This CDR3 comprises 14 residues. DNA of the CDR3: TGTGCCAGCAGCTTAGCGTCCGGGGGATATGAGCAGTTCTTC. The encoded protein is CASSLASGGYEQFF. The full variable domain, completed using reference TRBV7-2 and TRBJ2-1, is GAGVSQSPSNKVTEKGKDVELRCDPISGHTALYWYRQSLGQGLEFLIYFQGNSAPDKSGLPSDRFSAERTGGSVSTLTIQRTQQEDSAVYLCASSLASGGYEQFFGPGTRLTVL.

This chain uses TRBV7-8 with TRBJ1-1, with D possibly being TRBD1 (6 bases). Germline loops: CDR1 SGHVS, CDR2 FQNEAQ. The CDR3 runs 14 residues. V was pared by 4 bases and J by 4 bases, with 13 bases between. CDR3 in amino acids: CASSYLQGATEAFF. In nucleotides, the CDR3 is TGTGCCAGCAGCTATTTACAGGGTGCCACTGAAGCTTTCTTT.

The chain combines TRBV5-1 with TRBJ2-3; D possibly uses TRBD1 or TRBD2 (5 bases each). Looked up from germline, CDR1 is SGHRS and CDR2 is YFSETQ. V was pared by 4 bases and J by 1 base, with 13 bases between. CDR3 length equals 15 residues. The CDR3 loop is CASSRGDGGTDTQYF. The CDR3 DNA sequence: TGCGCCAGCAGCAGAGGGGATGGGGGCACAGATACGCAGTATTTT.

This clone was recorded once. The chain couples TRBV29-1 to TRBJ1-1, with 7 nucleotides matching TRBD1. The CDR3 spans 15 residues. V dropped 4 bases and J dropped 5; count of bases not matched to a gene: 13. Germline V gene lookup returns CDR1 SQVTM and CDR2 ANQGSEA. The CDR3 coding sequence is TGCAGCGTTGTCGCAGGAGGGGGCGGTTCGACTGAAGCTTTCTTT. This codes for CSVVAGGGGSTEAFF.

The V and J genes are TRBV29-1 and TRBJ2-1; 7 bases line up with TRBD2. The germline gives CDR1 SQVTM, CDR2 ANQGSEA. V was clipped by 4 bases and J by 1 base; unmatched bases: 4. This CDR3 region has 14 residues. The CDR3 spells CSVVLALSYNEQFF. The CDR3 DNA follows: TGCAGCGTTGTACTAGCGTTGTCCTACAATGAGCAGTTCTTC.

The V and J genes are TRBV6-6 and TRBJ2-7; 11 bases are a match to TRBD2. The CDR3 spans 16 residues. Germline trimming cut 5 bases from V and 1 base from J; bases unmatched to any gene: 7. Germline values: CDR1 MNHNY, CDR2 SVGAGI (reference sequence). The CDR3: CASSKSGTSGSYEQYF. CDR3 DNA sequence: TGTGCCAGCAGTAAATCCGGGACTAGCGGTTCCTACGAGCAGTACTTC.

The genes are TRBV5-4 and TRBJ2-1, with 14 bases fitting TRBD2. The ends lost 4 bases at V and 0 bases at J; junction bases unmatched: 9. The CDR3 runs 19 residues. From germline, CDR1 is SGHNT and CDR2 YYREEE (reference sequence). The CDR3 reads CASSPGGLAGVNSYNEQFF. Written as DNA, the CDR3 is TGTGCCAGCAGCCCTGGGGGACTAGCGGGAGTCAACTCCTACAATGAGCAGTTCTTC.

The J gene is TRBJ1-2, the V gene TRBV19; D is perhaps TRBD1 (5 bases). Trimming took off 5 bases at V and 4 bases at J, with 20 bases between the two ends. The germline CDR1 and CDR2 sequences are LNHDA and SQIVND (reference sequence). The CDR3 length is 16 residues. As DNA, the CDR3 is TGTGCCAGTAGTCGCCAGGGCGACGGAAGAGGCTATGGCTACACCTTC. It encodes CASSRQGDGRGYGYTF.

This clone was observed once. The rearrangement uses TRBV7-3 and TRBJ2-5; D unresolved. CDR3 size: 11 residues. The germline V gene has CDR1 SGHTA and CDR2 FQGTGA. V lost 2 bases to trimming and J lost 6 bases, with 4 bases between them. The CDR3 bases are TGTGCCAGCAGCTTAGTTCAGACCCAGTACTTC. It encodes CASSLVQTQYF.

The gene calls are TRBV7-9 and TRBJ2-1; 10 bases line up with TRBD2. V shed 5 bases, J shed 9 bases, and the junction held 13 bases outside the gene matches. CDR1 SEHNR and CDR2 FQNEAQ come from the germline V gene (reference sequence). The CDR3 runs 16 residues. The CDR3 sequence: CASSPKLAGESGEQFF. Here the CDR3 DNA reads TGTGCCAGCAGCCCGAAGCTAGCGGGAGAGAGCGGTGAGCAGTTCTTC.

J is TRBJ2-3 and V is TRBV7-9; no definite D call. Trimming took off 5 bases at V and 7 bases at J, with 10 bases between the two ends. The CDR3 extends over 12 amino acids. The germline V gene encodes CDR1 SEHNR and CDR2 FQNEAQ (reference sequence). The CDR3 DNA follows: TGTGCCAGCAGCCATGACGGACATACGCAGTATTTT. Its protein is CASSHDGHTQYF.

The genes are TRBV28 and TRBJ2-7; 13 nucleotides align to TRBD2. CDR1 and CDR2 (germline): MDHEN, SYDVKM. The trim removed 2 bases at V and 1 base at J, leaving 2 bases unmatched. The CDR3 is made up of 16 amino acids. CDR3 region: CASSLAGLAGSYEQYF. CDR3 bases: TGTGCCAGCAGTTTAGCGGGACTAGCGGGGTCCTACGAGCAGTACTTC.

The rearrangement uses TRBV4-2 and TRBJ1-2; 11 bases fit TRBD1. This CDR3 has 15 amino acids. From germline, CDR1 is LGHNA and CDR2 YNFKEQ. V lost 6 bases and J lost 4; bases outside the gene matches: 7. The CDR3: CASRQRGTGGYGYTF. The CDR3 coding sequence is TGTGCCAGCAGGCAAAGGGGGACAGGGGGCTATGGCTACACCTTC.

The chain couples TRBV2 to TRBJ2-7, with TRBD1 matching over 7 bases. The V and J ends lost 6 bases and 2 bases, in that order; junction bases with no gene match: 7. Germline loops: CDR1 SNHLY, CDR2 FYNNEI. This CDR3 comprises 14 residues. CDR3: CASRYRGPTYEQYF. The CDR3 DNA reads TGTGCCAGCAGGTACAGGGGCCCGACCTACGAGCAGTACTTC.

The rearrangement uses TRBV7-2 and TRBJ2-3; D is undetermined. This CDR3 comprises 14 residues. Deletions cut 5 bases from V and 9 bases from J, with 18 bases between. The germline V gene has CDR1 SGHTA and CDR2 FQGNSA. The CDR3: CASSPSIQVGTQYF. CDR3 DNA sequence: TGTGCCAGCAGCCCATCCATCCAAGTCGGAACGCAGTATTTT. Full variable domain (rest looked up from reference TRBV7-2 and TRBJ2-3): GAGVSQSPSNKVTEKGKDVELRCDPISGHTALYWYRQSLGQGLEFLIYFQGNSAPDKSGLPSDRFSAERTGGSVSTLTIQRTQQEDSAVYLCASSPSIQVGTQYFGPGTRLTVL.

Only one count was recorded for this clone. The gene calls are TRBV28 and TRBJ1-4, with D possibly TRBD1 on 5 matching bases. V was clipped by 5 bases and J by 6 bases, with 16 bases between them. The germline gives CDR1 MDHEN, CDR2 SYDVKM. The CDR3 is 15 residues long. The CDR3 region has the DNA TGTGCCAGCAGTACGTTGGGGCAGAGTGATGAAAAACTGTTTTTT. Encoded protein: CASSTLGQSDEKLFF.

The chain uses TRBV23-1 and TRBJ1-2, with TRBD1 as a possible D gene (5 bases). TRBV23-1 qualifies as an ORF whose function is uncertain. The length of the CDR3 is 16 residues. V gave up 4 bases and J gave up 2 bases, with 17 bases separating them. The CDR3 sequence is CASSPRAPGPNYGYTF. The CDR3 nucleotides are TGCGCCAGCAGTCCCCGGGCGCCGGGGCCAAACTATGGCTACACCTTC.

The chain employs TRBV29-1 and TRBJ1-2; D might be TRBD1 (6 bases). Trimming pared 7 bases from V and 4 bases from J, leaving 10 bases between. Germline CDR1 SQVTM, CDR2 ANQGSEA. The CDR3 is 11 residues long. The DNA for the CDR3 is TGCAGCGCCTGGACAGCCTATGGCTACACCTTC. Translated, it gives CSAWTAYGYTF.

The V gene is TRBV7-9, the J gene TRBJ2-2; no reliable D call. CDR1 is SEHNR and CDR2 is FQNEAQ in the germline V gene (reference sequence). V lost 5 bases and J lost 8, with 9 bases in between. This CDR3 has 12 amino acids. CDR3 amino acids: CASSTIMGELFF. The CDR3 region has the DNA TGTGCCAGCAGCACAATCATGGGGGAGCTGTTTTTT.

This clone was counted a single time. This sequence joins TRBV5-4 and TRBJ2-7; unclear D gene. Germline V gene data show CDR1 as SGHNT and CDR2 as YYREEE (reference sequence). Trimming pared 0 bases from V and 1 base from J, leaving 14 bases between. This CDR3 spans 16 amino acids. The CDR3 DNA is TGTGCCAGCAGCTTGGGGGCAGGCCCCTCGTCCTACGAGCAGTACTTC. This sequence encodes CASSLGAGPSSYEQYF.

The CDR3: CASKHRGPGNTEAFF. CDR3 in DNA: TGTGCCAGCAAGCACAGGGGGCCGGGAAACACTGAAGCTTTCTTT. The gene calls are TRBV6-5 and TRBJ1-1; 9 bases map to TRBD1. Germline lookup yields CDR1 MNHEY and CDR2 SVGAGI. The CDR3 loop spans 15 amino acids. J gave up 2 bases and V 7 bases, and 8 bases lay outside the gene matches.

The V call is TRBV28, the J call TRBJ2-5; D uncertain. The J call is doubtful: the DNA matches TRBJ2-7 better. Germline V gene data show CDR1 as MDHEN and CDR2 as SYDVKM. This CDR3 comprises 14 residues. CDR3 bases: TGTGCCAGCAGTCTGCCCCACAACCTCTACGAGCAGTACTTC. As protein: CASSLPHNLYEQYF.

The chain uses TRBV28 and TRBJ1-2, with unresolved D. CDR1 is MDHEN, CDR2 SYDVKM, per germline. The CDR3 sequence is 15 residues long. Trimming pared 5 bases from V and 6 bases from J, leaving 19 bases between. The CDR3 is CASSPPGGISHGYTF. The CDR3 coding sequence is TGTGCCAGCAGTCCCCCGGGAGGAATAAGTCATGGCTACACCTTC.

The gene calls are TRBV6-5 and TRBJ2-3, with TRBD2 matching 7 bases. The CDR3 contains 14 residues. V was clipped by 8 bases and J by 3 bases; unmatched bases: 8. Germline CDR1 MNHEY, CDR2 SVGAGI. In DNA form, the CDR3 reads TGTGCCAGCCAGGAGGGAGGGCCGACAGATACGCAGTATTTT. Residues: CASQEGGPTDTQYF.

The chain links TRBV5-1 to TRBJ2-2, with TRBD2 matching over 10 bases. The V gene end was trimmed by 3 bases and the J gene end by 4 bases; junction bases not matched to a gene: 6. Germline V CDR1 and CDR2: SGHRS, YFSETQ. The CDR3 runs 16 residues. The CDR3 is CASSYLAGEGTGELFF. The CDR3 DNA sequence: TGCGCCAGCAGCTACCTAGCGGGAGAAGGCACCGGGGAGCTGTTTTTT.